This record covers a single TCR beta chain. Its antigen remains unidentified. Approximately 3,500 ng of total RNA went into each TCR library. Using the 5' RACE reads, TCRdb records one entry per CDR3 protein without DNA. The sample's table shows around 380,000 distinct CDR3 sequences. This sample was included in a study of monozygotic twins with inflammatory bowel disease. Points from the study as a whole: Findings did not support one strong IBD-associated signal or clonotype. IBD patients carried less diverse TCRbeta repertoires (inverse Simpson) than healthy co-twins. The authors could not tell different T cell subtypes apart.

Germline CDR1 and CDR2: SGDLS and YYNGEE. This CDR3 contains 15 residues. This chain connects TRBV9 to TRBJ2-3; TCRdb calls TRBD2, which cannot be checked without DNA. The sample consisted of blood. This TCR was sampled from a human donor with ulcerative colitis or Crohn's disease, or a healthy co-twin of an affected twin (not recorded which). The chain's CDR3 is CASSVGGGTTDTQYF. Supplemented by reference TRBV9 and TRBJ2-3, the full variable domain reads DSGVTQTPKHLITATGQRVTLRCSPRSGDLSVYWYQQSLDQGLQFLIQYYNGEERAKGNILERFSAQQFPDLHSELNLSSLELGDSALYFCASSVGGGTTDTQYFGPGTRLTVL.